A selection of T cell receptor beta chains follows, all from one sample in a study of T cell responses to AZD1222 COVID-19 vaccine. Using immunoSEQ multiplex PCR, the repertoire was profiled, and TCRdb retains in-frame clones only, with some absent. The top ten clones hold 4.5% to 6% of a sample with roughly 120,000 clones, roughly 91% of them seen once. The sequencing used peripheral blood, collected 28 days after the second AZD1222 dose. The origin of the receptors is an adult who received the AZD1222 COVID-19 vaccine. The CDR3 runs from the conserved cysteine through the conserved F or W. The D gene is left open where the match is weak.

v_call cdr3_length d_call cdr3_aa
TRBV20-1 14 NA CSASPTGTNYGYTF
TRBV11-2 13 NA CASSFPGADTQYF
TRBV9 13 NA CASSLSPGHEQFF
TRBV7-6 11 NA CASSSGPEEFF
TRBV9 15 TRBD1 CASSVAEGQGSGYTF
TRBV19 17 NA CASSRLPAPGVTGELFF
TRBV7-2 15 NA CASTGGGAWNTEAFF
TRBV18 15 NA CASSLREQEAGEAFF
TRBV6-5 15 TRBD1 CASRDTWTGSYEQYF
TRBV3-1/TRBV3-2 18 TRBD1 CASSQDFGSGDRSSPLHF
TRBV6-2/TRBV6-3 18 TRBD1 CASSTGTGGSLGNSPLHF
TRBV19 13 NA CASGSAGGETQYF
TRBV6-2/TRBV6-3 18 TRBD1 CASSPFLGGTGVNTEAFF
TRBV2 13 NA CATRDSGRDTQYF
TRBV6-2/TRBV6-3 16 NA CASSRGGLKRSQPQHF